The sequence of this TCR beta chain was determined in a study of technical replicates of blood from a handful of donors. The germline V gene has CDR1 LGHNA and CDR2 YNFKEQ. The length of the CDR3 is 16 residues. V was trimmed by 0 bases and J by 1 base, leaving 7 bases between them. This table comes from immunoSEQ multiplex PCR, and its TCRdb copy is limited to in-frame clones, with some not included. The sample has 70,000 to 75,000 clones; over 90% are singletons. In this sample, this clone is medium-sized (0.01 to 0.1%). Sequenced: T cells isolated from PBMCs. The chain carries TRBV4-2 and TRBJ2-6, with TRBD1 as a possible D gene (5 bases). This receptor was identified in a human donor in good health. CDR3 nucleotides: TGTGCCAGCAGCCAAGAAACAGGTTCTGGGGCCAACGTCCTGACTTTC. It codes for CASSQETGSGANVLTF.